The present entry profiles one TCR beta chain with its context. One end of the junction varies from germline; a read error may be responsible. TCRdb keeps only in-frame clones here, not all; method: immunoSEQ multiplex PCR. The table includes approximately 100,000 clones, 91% detected once. This specimen belongs to a study of siplizumab effects on memory and regulatory T cells. The specimen was CD4+ T cells sorted from blood. The TCR sequence derives from a human donor in good health. Some clones in this sample may be carry-over from other donors' samples.

CDR3 loop: CASSLGQYNEQFF. The CDR3 region has the DNA TGTGCTAGCAGCTTAGGCCAATACAATGAGCAGTTCTTC. V is TRBV7-7 and J is TRBJ2-1, with no clear D. Germline V gives CDR1 SSHAT, CDR2 FNYEAQ (reference sequence). The CDR3 spans 13 residues.